This T cell receptor beta chain emerged from a study of cytomegalovirus exposure and HLA in healthy donors. As for the study in general: Earlier findings included roughly 120 million unique TCR beta sequences obtained from 150 million to 200 million T cells.

A note on this clone: The antigen remains unidentified.

Study-wide findings and caveats: Exclusion applied to some V segments, including TRBV6-2 and TRBV6-3, as they were indistinguishable. As a later analysis showed, a missense DCLRE1C variant was linked to trimming of TCR beta V- and J-genes.

The germline gives CDR1 MDHEN, CDR2 SYDVKM. The CDR3 is 15 amino acids. With 0 bases clipped from V and 6 bases from J, the junction kept 5 bases outside the gene matches. 13 Jbeta primers and 60 Vbeta primers were used for the PCR. The assay was immunoSEQ multiplex PCR, and TCRdb's table has in-frame clones only and misses some. Found here are about 140,000 clones, 75% to 90% of them singletons; the top ten hold 1.2%. Source material: PBMCs. The receptor comes from a female donor in good health and CMV-seronegative. This chain connects TRBV28 to TRBJ1-5; TRBD1 agrees at 7 bases. CDR3 amino acids: CASSLWTRGSQPQHF. In DNA form, the CDR3 reads TGTGCCAGCAGTTTATGGACCAGGGGGAGTCAGCCCCAGCATTTT.